This T cell receptor beta chain stems from a study of blood T cell repertoires in COVID-19. Study-wide background: Acute and convalescent COVID-19 specimens originated in the United States, Italy and Spain. The cDNA or gDNA used as material had been derived from T cells, B-cell-depleted T cells, or PBMCs.

Germline V gene lookup returns CDR1 LNHDA and CDR2 SQIVND (reference sequence). The CDR3 contains 14 residues. With 5 bases clipped from V and 9 bases from J, the junction kept 7 bases outside the gene matches. The assay was immunoSEQ multiplex PCR, and TCRdb's table has in-frame clones only and misses some. Of 150,000 to 200,000 clones in the sample, approximately 78% were seen once. This clone was seen more than once but under ten times. Sequenced material: peripheral blood. The genes are TRBV19 and TRBJ1-6; 7 nucleotides align to TRBD1. The sequence was obtained from a woman of 80 years or more with COVID-19, enrolled during active disease. CDR3 DNA sequence: TGTGCCAGTAGTGTACGGACAGGAGGTTCACCCCTCCACTTT. Protein sequence: CASSVRTGGSPLHF.